The 21 T cell receptor beta chains listed next were all sequenced from one sample in a study of shared T cell receptors in the human thymus. Sequencing used immunoSEQ multiplex PCR; TCRdb keeps in-frame clones, though not all of them. The sample lists about 380,000 clones, approximately 95% occurring once. Sequenced sample: thymocytes. The receptors were sampled from a human donor.

A note on this clone: Germline is not matched at one junction end, which may reflect a read error. J is TRBJ1-4 and V is TRBV7-7, with D maybe TRBD1 (6 bases). Germline V gene lookup returns CDR1 SSHAT and CDR2 FNYEAQ (reference sequence). The CDR3 totals 15 residues. The CDR3 loop reads CASSLEGEAGEKLFF. CDR3 sequence (DNA): TGTGCTAGCAGCTTAGAGGGGGAGGCGGGCGAAAAACTGTTTTTT.

J is TRBJ2-2 and V is TRBV19; 14 bases map to TRBD2. CDR1 and CDR2 from the germline V gene are LNHDA and SQIVND (reference sequence). The CDR3 is made up of 19 amino acids. V was clipped by 6 bases and J by 6 bases; unmatched bases: 15. For the CDR3, the DNA is TGTGCCAGTAGCACAGTCGGGACTAGCGGGAGATCCGGGGCCGGGGAGCTGTTTTTT. This sequence encodes CASSTVGTSGRSGAGELFF. The full variable domain, rest sourced from reference TRBV19 and TRBJ2-2, is DGGITQSPKYLFRKEGQNVTLSCEQNLNHDAMYWYRQDPGQGLRLIYYSQIVNDFQKGDIAEGYSVSREKKESFPLTVTSAQKNPTAFYLCASSTVGTSGRSGAGELFFGEGSRLTVL.

The chain joins TRBV27 to TRBJ2-1, with 9 bases that match TRBD1. CDR1 MNHEY and CDR2 SMNVEV come from the germline V gene (reference sequence). V dropped 2 bases and J dropped 3; count of bases not matched to a gene: 2. This CDR3 contains 15 residues. The CDR3: CASSLDRGIYNEQFF. The CDR3 DNA is TGTGCCAGCAGTTTAGACAGGGGGATCTACAATGAGCAGTTCTTC.

The rearrangement uses TRBV30 and TRBJ2-1; tentatively, D is TRBD2 (6 bases). The CDR3 length is 14 residues. Between the trimmed V and J ends, which lost 3 bases and 10 bases, there was a span of 19 bases. Germline CDR1 is GTSNPN and CDR2 is SVGIG (reference sequence). This chain's CDR3 is CAWRVTPEGSEQFF. For the CDR3, the DNA is TGTGCCTGGAGGGTTACCCCGGAGGGAAGCGAGCAGTTCTTC.

V gene TRBV4-2 combines with J gene TRBJ2-1; D is perhaps TRBD1 (5 bases). CDR3 length: 19 residues. Deletions cut 1 base from V and 0 bases from J, with 19 bases between. CDR1 is LGHNA and CDR2 is YNFKEQ in the germline V gene. The CDR3: CASSQGTLGAFSSYNEQFF. CDR3 sequence (DNA): TGTGCCAGCAGCCAAGGGACCTTAGGGGCGTTTAGCTCCTACAATGAGCAGTTCTTC.

This chain uses TRBV15 with TRBJ2-2, with D hard to call. Germline V CDR1 and CDR2: LNHNV, YYDKDF (reference sequence). V was clipped by 5 bases and J by 1 base, with 14 bases between them. The CDR3 totals 16 residues. In DNA form, the CDR3 reads TGTGCCACCAGCGCCCCTGGAGCTCAGAACACCGGGGAGCTGTTTTTT. Amino acid sequence: CATSAPGAQNTGELFF.

CDR3 region: CASSYPGQGSNQPQHF. The CDR3 nucleotides read TGTGCCAGCAGTTACCCGGGACAGGGAAGCAATCAGCCCCAGCATTTT. V is TRBV6-6 and J is TRBJ1-5; TRBD1 matches 9 bases. With 2 bases clipped from V and 1 base from J, the junction kept 3 bases outside the gene matches. CDR3 length: 16 amino acids. The germline V gene has CDR1 MNHNY and CDR2 SVGAGI (reference sequence).

In this sample, this clone turned up once. The chain has TRBV28 and TRBJ1-5, with D unclear. CDR1 is MDHEN and CDR2 is SYDVKM in the germline V gene. CDR3 length: 14 amino acids. Trimming pared 9 bases from V and 0 bases from J, leaving 12 bases between. The CDR3 DNA follows: TGTGCCAGTGTGGGGAGTAATAGCAATCAGCCCCAGCATTTT. Translating gives CASVGSNSNQPQHF. The variable domain in full, completed from reference TRBV28 and TRBJ1-5, reads DVKVTQSSRYLVKRTGEKVFLECVQDMDHENMFWYRQDPGLGLRLIYFSYDVKMKEKGDIPEGYSVSREKKERFSLILESASTNQTSMYLCASVGSNSNQPQHFGDGTRLSIL.

The chain carries TRBV9 and TRBJ1-4; weak D call: TRBD1 (6 bases). Trimming cost V 4 bases and J 7 bases, with 20 bases left between them. Germline assignment: CDR1 SGDLS and CDR2 YYNGEE. This CDR3 comprises 16 residues. DNA for the CDR3: TGTGCCAGCAGCTCGGTAGATGAGGGGGGTAGTGAAAAACTGTTTTTT. Its translation: CASSSVDEGGSEKLFF. The full variable domain, rest sourced from reference TRBV9 and TRBJ1-4, is DSGVTQTPKHLITATGQRVTLRCSPRSGDLSVYWYQQSLDQGLQFLIQYYNGEERAKGNILERFSAQQFPDLHSELNLSSLELGDSALYFCASSSVDEGGSEKLFFGSGTQLSVL.

The rearrangement joins TRBV6-4 to TRBJ2-1; 10 bases line up with TRBD2. This CDR3 has 17 residues. Germline assignment: CDR1 MRHNA and CDR2 SNTAGT. With V trimmed by 4 bases and J by 0 bases, 6 bases remained unmatched. The CDR3: CASSVSPSGSSYNEQFF. The CDR3 DNA reads TGTGCCAGCAGTGTGTCACCTAGCGGGAGCTCCTACAATGAGCAGTTCTTC.

This rearrangement joins TRBV28 to TRBJ2-1, with 10 bases identical to TRBD2. Germline loops: CDR1 MDHEN, CDR2 SYDVKM. The CDR3 extends over 14 amino acids. CDR3 protein: CLARAASGSNEQFF. The CDR3 DNA follows: TGTCTTGCCAGAGCGGCTAGCGGGAGTAATGAGCAGTTCTTC.

The chain couples TRBV5-5 to TRBJ1-5; a possible D gene is TRBD1 (5 bases). The CDR3 covers 14 residues. Trimming pared 5 bases from V and 5 bases from J, leaving 14 bases between. CDR1 SGHKS and CDR2 YYEKEE come from the germline V gene (reference sequence). CDR3 loop: CASSPGTADQPQHF. CDR3 bases: TGTGCCAGCAGTCCCGGGACCGCGGATCAGCCCCAGCATTTT.

The V and J genes are TRBV14 and TRBJ2-7; D remains unclear. From germline, CDR1 is SGHDN and CDR2 FVKESK. Trimming pared 4 bases from V and 0 bases from J, leaving 16 bases between. CDR3 length: 16 residues. Written as DNA, the CDR3 is TGTGCCAGCAGCCCCCGGGCGGAGACCAGCTCCTACGAGCAGTACTTC. It encodes CASSPRAETSSYEQYF.

The gene calls are TRBV28 and TRBJ1-1; D might be TRBD1 (5 bases). The CDR3 spans 16 residues. Trimming took off 4 bases at V and 2 bases at J, with 17 bases between the two ends. From germline, CDR1 is MDHEN and CDR2 SYDVKM. CDR3 DNA sequence: TGTGCCAGCAGTTCAACGGGGGGGACGGAAAACACTGAAGCTTTCTTT. Residues: CASSSTGGTENTEAFF.

This sequence joins TRBV27 and TRBJ2-1, with 11 nucleotides matching TRBD2. Looked up from germline, CDR1 is MNHEY and CDR2 is SMNVEV (reference sequence). The CDR3 covers 16 residues. V was pared by 4 bases and J by 5 bases, with 7 bases of the junction left unmatched. The CDR3: CASSCGGLAEDNEQFF. CDR3 nucleotides: TGTGCCAGCAGTTGTGGGGGACTAGCGGAGGACAATGAGCAGTTCTTC.

This chain uses TRBV5-6 with TRBJ1-2; D perhaps matches TRBD1 (5 bases). Germline values: CDR1 SGHDT, CDR2 YYEEEE. The CDR3 covers 16 residues. Trimming removed 0 bases at V and 0 bases at J, with 12 bases between. This chain's CDR3 is CASSLEGRKPNYGYTF. CDR3 nucleotides: TGTGCCAGCAGCTTGGAGGGACGTAAACCTAACTATGGCTACACCTTC.

CDR3: CASSEAQVSNQPQHF. The CDR3 DNA reads as TGTGCCAGCAGTGAAGCTCAGGTTAGCAATCAGCCCCAGCATTTT. V and J are TRBV6-1 and TRBJ1-5; D not resolved. Trimming left V 0 bases short and J 0 bases short, with 6 bases between. Germline CDR1 is MNHNS and CDR2 is SASEGT. CDR3 size: 15 residues.

CDR3 residues: CASHSPASTYEQYF. The CDR3 DNA reads TGTGCCAGCCATTCCCCAGCTAGTACCTACGAGCAGTACTTC. The V and J genes are TRBV11-2 and TRBJ2-7, with D unresolved. CDR1 and CDR2 from the germline V gene are SGHAT and FQNNGV. The CDR3 runs to 14 residues. V lost 8 bases to trimming and J lost 2 bases, with 16 bases between them.

V gene TRBV4-1 combines with J gene TRBJ2-5; D is perhaps TRBD1 (8 bases). The CDR3 consists of 14 residues. The V and J ends lost 4 bases and 5 bases respectively, with 14 bases between them. Germline loops: CDR1 MGHRA, CDR2 YSYEKL. CDR3 in amino acids: CASSRLQGGETQYF. The CDR3 DNA is TGCGCCAGCAGCCGGTTACAGGGGGGGGAGACCCAGTACTTC.

The chain employs TRBV2 and TRBJ1-5; D is unresolved. The CDR3 covers 15 residues. The V end was cut by 2 bases, the J end by 0 bases, with 8 bases between. CDR1 is SNHLY and CDR2 is FYNNEI in the germline V gene. The DNA of the CDR3 is TGTGCCAGCAGTGAATTGCGGGATAGCAATCAGCCCCAGCATTTT. It is translated as CASSELRDSNQPQHF.

V is TRBV27 and J is TRBJ1-1; perhaps TRBD1 as D (5 bases). There are 14 residues in the CDR3. The germline V and J ends were trimmed by 0 bases and 4 bases, with 9 bases remaining between them. Per the germline V gene, CDR1 is MNHEY and CDR2 is SMNVEV (reference sequence). The CDR3 DNA follows: TGTGCCAGCAGTTTATCGAGGGGATTCACTGAAGCTTTCTTT. Translating it yields CASSLSRGFTEAFF.